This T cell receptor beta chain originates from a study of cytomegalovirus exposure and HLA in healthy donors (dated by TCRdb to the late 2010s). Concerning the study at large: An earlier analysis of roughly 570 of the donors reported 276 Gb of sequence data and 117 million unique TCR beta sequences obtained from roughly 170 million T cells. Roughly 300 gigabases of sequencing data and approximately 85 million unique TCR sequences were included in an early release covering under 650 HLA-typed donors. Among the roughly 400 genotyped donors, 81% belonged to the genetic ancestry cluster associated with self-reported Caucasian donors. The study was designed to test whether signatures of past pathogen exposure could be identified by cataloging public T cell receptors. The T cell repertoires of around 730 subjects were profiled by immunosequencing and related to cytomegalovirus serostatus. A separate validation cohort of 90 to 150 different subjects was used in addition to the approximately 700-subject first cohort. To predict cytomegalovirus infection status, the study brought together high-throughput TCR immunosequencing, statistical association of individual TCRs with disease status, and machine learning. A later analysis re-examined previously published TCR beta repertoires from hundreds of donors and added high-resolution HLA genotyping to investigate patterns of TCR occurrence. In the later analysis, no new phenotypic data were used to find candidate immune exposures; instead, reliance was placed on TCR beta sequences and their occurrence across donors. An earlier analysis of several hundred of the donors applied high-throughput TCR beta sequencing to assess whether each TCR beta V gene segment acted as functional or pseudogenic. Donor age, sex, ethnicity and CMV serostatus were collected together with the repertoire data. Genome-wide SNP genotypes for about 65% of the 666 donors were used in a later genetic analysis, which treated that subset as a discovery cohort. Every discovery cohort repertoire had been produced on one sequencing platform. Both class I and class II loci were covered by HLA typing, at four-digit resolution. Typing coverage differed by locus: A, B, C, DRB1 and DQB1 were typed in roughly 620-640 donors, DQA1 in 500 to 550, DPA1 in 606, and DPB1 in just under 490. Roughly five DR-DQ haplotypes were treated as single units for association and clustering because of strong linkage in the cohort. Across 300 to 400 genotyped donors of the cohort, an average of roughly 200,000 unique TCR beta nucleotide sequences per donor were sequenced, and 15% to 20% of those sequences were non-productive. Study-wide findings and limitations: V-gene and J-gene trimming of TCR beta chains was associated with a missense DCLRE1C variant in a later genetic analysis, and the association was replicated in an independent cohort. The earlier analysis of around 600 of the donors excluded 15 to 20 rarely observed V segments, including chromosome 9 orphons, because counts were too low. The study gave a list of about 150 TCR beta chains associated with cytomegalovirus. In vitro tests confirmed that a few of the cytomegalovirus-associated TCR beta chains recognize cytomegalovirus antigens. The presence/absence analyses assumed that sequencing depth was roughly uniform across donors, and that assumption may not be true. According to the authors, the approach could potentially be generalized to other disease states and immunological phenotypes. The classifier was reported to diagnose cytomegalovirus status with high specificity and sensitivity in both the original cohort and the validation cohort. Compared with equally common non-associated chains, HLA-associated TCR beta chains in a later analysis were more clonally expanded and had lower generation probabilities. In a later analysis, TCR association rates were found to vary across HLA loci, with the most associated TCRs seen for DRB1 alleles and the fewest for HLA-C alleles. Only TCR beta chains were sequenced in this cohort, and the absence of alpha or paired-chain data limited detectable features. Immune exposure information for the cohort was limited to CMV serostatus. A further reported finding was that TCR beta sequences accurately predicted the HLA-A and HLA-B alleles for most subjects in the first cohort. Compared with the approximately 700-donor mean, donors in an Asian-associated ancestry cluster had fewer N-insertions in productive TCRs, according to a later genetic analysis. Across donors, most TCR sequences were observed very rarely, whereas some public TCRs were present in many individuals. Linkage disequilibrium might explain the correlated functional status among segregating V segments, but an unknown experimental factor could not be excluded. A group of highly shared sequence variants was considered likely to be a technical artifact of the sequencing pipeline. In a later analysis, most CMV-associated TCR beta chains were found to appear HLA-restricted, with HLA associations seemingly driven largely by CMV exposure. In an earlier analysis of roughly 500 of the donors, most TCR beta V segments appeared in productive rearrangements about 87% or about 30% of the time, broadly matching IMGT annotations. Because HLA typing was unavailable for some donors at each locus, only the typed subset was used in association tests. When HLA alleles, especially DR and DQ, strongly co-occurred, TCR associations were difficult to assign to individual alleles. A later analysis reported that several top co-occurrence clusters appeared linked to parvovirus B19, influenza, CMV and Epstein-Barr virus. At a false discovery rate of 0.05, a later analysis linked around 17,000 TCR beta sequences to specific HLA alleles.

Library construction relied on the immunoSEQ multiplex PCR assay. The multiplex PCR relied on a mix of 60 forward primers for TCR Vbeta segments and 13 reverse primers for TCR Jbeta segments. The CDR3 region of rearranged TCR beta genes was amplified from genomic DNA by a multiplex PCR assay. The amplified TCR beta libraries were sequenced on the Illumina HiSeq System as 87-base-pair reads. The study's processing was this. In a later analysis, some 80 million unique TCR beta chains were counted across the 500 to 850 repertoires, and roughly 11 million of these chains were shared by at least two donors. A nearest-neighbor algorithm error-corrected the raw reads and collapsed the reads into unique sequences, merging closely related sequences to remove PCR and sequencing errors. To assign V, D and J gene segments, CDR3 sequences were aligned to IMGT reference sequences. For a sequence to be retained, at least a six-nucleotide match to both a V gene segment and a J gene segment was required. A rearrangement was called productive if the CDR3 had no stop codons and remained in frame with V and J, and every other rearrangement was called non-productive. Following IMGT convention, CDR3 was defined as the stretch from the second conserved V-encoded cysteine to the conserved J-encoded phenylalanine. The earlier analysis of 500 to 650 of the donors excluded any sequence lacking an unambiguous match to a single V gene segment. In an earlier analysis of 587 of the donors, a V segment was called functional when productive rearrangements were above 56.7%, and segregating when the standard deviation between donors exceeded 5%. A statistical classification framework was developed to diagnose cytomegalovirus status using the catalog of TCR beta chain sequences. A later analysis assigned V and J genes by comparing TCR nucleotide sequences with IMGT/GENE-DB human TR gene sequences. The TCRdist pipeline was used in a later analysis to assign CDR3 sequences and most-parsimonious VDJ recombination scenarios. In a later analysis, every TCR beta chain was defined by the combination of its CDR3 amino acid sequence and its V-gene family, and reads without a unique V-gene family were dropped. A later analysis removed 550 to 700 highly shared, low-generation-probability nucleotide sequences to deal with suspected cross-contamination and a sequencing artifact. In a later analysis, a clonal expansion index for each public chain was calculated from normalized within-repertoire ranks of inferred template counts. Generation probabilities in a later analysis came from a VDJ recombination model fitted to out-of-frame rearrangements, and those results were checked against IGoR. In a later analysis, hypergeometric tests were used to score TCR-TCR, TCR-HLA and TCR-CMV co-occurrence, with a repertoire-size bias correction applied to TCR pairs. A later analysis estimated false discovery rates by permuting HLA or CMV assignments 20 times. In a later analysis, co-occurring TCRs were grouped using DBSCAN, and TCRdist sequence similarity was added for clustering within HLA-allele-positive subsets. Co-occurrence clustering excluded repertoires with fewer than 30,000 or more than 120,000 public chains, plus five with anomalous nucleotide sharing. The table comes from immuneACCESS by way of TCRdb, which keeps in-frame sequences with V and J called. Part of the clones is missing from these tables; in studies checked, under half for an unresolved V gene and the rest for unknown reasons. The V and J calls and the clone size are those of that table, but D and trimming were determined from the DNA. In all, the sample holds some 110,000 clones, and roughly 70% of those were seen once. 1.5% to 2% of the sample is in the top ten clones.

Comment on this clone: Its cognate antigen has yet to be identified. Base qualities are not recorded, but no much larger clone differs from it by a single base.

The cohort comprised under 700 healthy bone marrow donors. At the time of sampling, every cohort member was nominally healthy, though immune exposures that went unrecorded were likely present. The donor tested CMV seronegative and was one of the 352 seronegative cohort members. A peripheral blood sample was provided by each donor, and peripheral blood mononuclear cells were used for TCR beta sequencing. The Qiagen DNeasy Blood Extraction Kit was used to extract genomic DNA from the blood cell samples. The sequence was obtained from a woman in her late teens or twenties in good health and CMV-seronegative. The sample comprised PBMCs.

For the CDR3, the sequence is CAGGAPGQYEQYF. The sequence in DNA is TGTGCCGGGGGAGCCCCGGGACAGTACGAGCAGTACTTC. This chain is built from TRBV6-6 and TRBJ2-7, and 7 junction bases match TRBD1. The cysteine opens and the phenylalanine closes a CDR3 of 13 amino acids. CDR3 DNA is the only sequence kept; it has 39 bases, read in frame from the first base. At the junction V is shortened by 11 bases and J by 4 bases; bases outside the gene matches: 11. The germline V gene (reference sequence) provides CDR1 MNHNY and CDR2 SVGAGI.